Below, 15 T cell receptor beta chains from the same sample are listed, as sequenced in a study of molecular identifiers for immune sequencing clone quantification. Each CDR3 protein gets one entry after TCRdb re-called the PCR reads with MiXCR. The sample contains roughly 7,700 distinct CDR3 sequences, 30% to 40% of which appear only once. Sequencing used naive CD8+ T cells from blood, with Jurkat cell RNA spiked in. Subset: FACS-sorted CD8+CD4-CCR7+CD45RA+ naive T cells. These TCRs come from a human donor in good health. Some libraries in this study had Jurkat cell RNA spiked in.

This clonotype was counted a few times. This chain links TRBV4-1 with TRBJ2-5, with 7 nucleotides matching TRBD2. Per germline, CDR1 MGHRA and CDR2 YSYEKL. The CDR3 covers 16 residues. Trimming cost V 2 bases and J 5 bases; bases outside gene matches: 11. The CDR3 loop reads CASSQSGTSVVETQYF. The CDR3 nucleotides read TGCGCCAGCAGCCAAAGCGGAACTAGCGTAGTTGAGACCCAGTACTTC.

A word on this clonotype: An end of the junction differs from the germline gene, which may be a read error. This chain joins TRBV29-1 and TRBJ2-1, with D unclear. The CDR3 covers 15 residues. Germline V CDR1 and CDR2: SQVTM, ANQGSEA. The CDR3 nucleotides are TGCAGCGTTGATGGCCTTACCGCACCCTACAATGAGCAGATCTTC. Its translation: CSVDGLTAPYNEQIF.

Regarding this clonotype: The junction shows a germline mismatch at one end, possibly a read error. The gene calls are TRBV4-1 and TRBJ1-3, with unresolved D. The CDR3 has 12 residues. In germline, CDR1 is MGHRA, CDR2 YSYEKL. The CDR3 DNA sequence: TGCGCCAGCAGCCATGAAGGAAACACCTTATATTTT. This codes for CASSHEGNTLYF.

This clonotype is categorized as medium-sized. The gene calls are TRBV15 and TRBJ1-1; D possibly corresponds to TRBD1 (5 bases). Germline CDR1 is LNHNV and CDR2 is YYDKDF (reference sequence). The ends were cut back, 6 bases at V and 7 bases at J, with 24 bases in the middle. This CDR3 comprises 16 residues. The CDR3 protein is CATSWWDGGPVGEAFF. The CDR3 DNA sequence: TGTGCCACCAGTTGGTGGGACGGAGGTCCGGTCGGTGAAGCTTTCTTT.

A note on this clonotype: The junction and the germline gene differ at one end; a read error may be behind it. CDR3 nucleotide sequence: TGTGCCAGCAGTCAAACACAGGCGAGGGATGAGCTGTTCTTC. This gives the protein CASSQTQARDELFF. The chain joins TRBV6-2 or TRBV6-3 to TRBJ2-1; D may be TRBD1 or TRBD2 (5 bases each). The CDR3 runs 14 residues. Germline CDR1 and CDR2: MNHEY and SVGEGT.

This sequence joins TRBV2 and TRBJ2-3; no firm D call. With 6 bases removed from V and 6 bases from J, the gap between germline ends came to 22 bases. This CDR3 is 16 amino acids long. Germline V gene data show CDR1 as SNHLY and CDR2 as FYNNEI. CDR3 sequence (DNA): TGTGCCAGCAGGGTCGATAGGGATCTAGTTAAGGATACGCAGTATTTT. This encodes CASRVDRDLVKDTQYF.

V usage is TRBV6-5 and J usage is TRBJ2-3; no definite D call. V dropped 7 bases and J dropped 1 base, with 18 bases sitting between them. Germline loops: CDR1 MNHEY, CDR2 SVGAGI. The CDR3 is 16 residues long. The CDR3 protein is CASMRLARHRTDTQYF. CDR3 coding DNA: TGTGCCAGCATGAGGCTGGCGCGCCACCGCACAGATACGCAGTATTTT.

J is TRBJ1-1 and V is TRBV27; 7 bases match TRBD1. V was pared by 7 bases and J by 5 bases, with 10 bases of the junction left unmatched. The CDR3 sequence is 14 residues long. CDR1 and CDR2 from the germline V gene are MNHEY and SMNVEV (reference sequence). CDR3 DNA sequence: TGTGCCAGCAAGGAAGGGGGCGAGTGGACTGAAGCTTTCTTT. Amino acid sequence: CASKEGGEWTEAFF.

As for this clonotype: One junction end disagrees with the germline gene, perhaps due to a read error. Here the CDR3 reads CASSLGGYGGSREAIF. The CDR3 DNA follows: TGTGCCAGCAGTTTAGGTGGGTACGGGGGCTCCAGGGAAGCTATCTTT. This rearrangement joins TRBV12-3 or TRBV12-4 to TRBJ1-1; D may be TRBD1 (6 bases). This CDR3 is built from 16 residues.

This clonotype has a handful of counts. The chain has TRBV20-1 and TRBJ2-7; tentatively, D is TRBD1 (7 bases). V lost 3 bases, J lost 7 bases, and 19 bases lay in between. The CDR3 is 14 amino acids. The V gene's germline CDR1 is DFQATT and CDR2 SNEGSKA (reference sequence). Here the CDR3 reads CSARGDSPAGEQYF. As DNA, the CDR3 is TGCAGTGCTAGGGGGGACAGCCCGGCGGGGGAGCAGTACTTC.

This clonotype was detected only a few times. In nucleotides, the CDR3 is TGTGCCAGCAGCTCTAGGACTAGCGGGATTGGCGAGCAGTACTTC. This sequence encodes CASSSRTSGIGEQYF. V gene TRBV5-8 combines with J gene TRBJ2-7; 12 positions agree with TRBD2. The trim removed 3 bases at V and 6 bases at J, leaving 7 bases unmatched. The CDR3 is made up of 15 amino acids. Germline V gene data show CDR1 as SGHTS and CDR2 as YDEGEE.

In this sample, this clonotype turned up a few times. The gene calls are TRBV5-8 and TRBJ2-3; D may be TRBD2 (5 bases). Germline V CDR1 and CDR2: SGHTS, YDEGEE. Trimming took off 4 bases at V and 3 bases at J, with 15 bases between the two ends. The CDR3 covers 15 residues. This chain's CDR3 is CASSPGSIPTDTQYF. In DNA, the CDR3 is TGTGCCAGCAGCCCGGGATCCATCCCGACAGATACGCAGTATTTT.

On this clonotype: Since a much larger clone is just one base distant, this may be a read error. The rearrangement joins TRBV28 to TRBJ2-7, with 9 positions matching TRBD2. The CDR3 is 13 amino acids. Germline V lookup: CDR1 MDHEN, CDR2 SYDVKM. The CDR3 DNA follows: TGTGCCATTAGCGGGAGAAGCTATTACGAGCGGTACTTC. Translating gives CAISGRSYYERYF.

In this sample, this clonotype turned up a few times. The rearrangement uses TRBV4-2 and TRBJ2-5; 8 bases line up with TRBD2. CDR1 LGHNA and CDR2 YNFKEQ come from the germline V gene. This CDR3 spans 14 amino acids. V lost 1 base to trimming and J lost 5 bases; unmatched junction nucleotides: 3. The CDR3 here is CASSQGREEETQYF. The CDR3 DNA sequence: TGTGCCAGCAGCCAAGGGCGGGAGGAGGAGACCCAGTACTTC.

This clonotype has just a few counts. This chain joins TRBV5-1 and TRBJ2-2, with 7 nucleotides matching TRBD1. The CDR3 runs to 16 residues. Germline-derived CDR1 and CDR2 are SGHRS and YFSETQ. V gave up 0 bases and J gave up 4 bases; unmatched junction bases: 6. CDR3 loop: CASSLDEGALTGELFF. The CDR3 coding sequence is TGCGCCAGCAGCTTGGATGAGGGGGCCCTCACCGGGGAGCTGTTTTTT.